These 32 T cell receptor beta chains were sequenced from one sample in a study of molecular identifiers for immune sequencing clone quantification. TCRdb reprocessed the PCR reads with MiXCR, giving one entry per CDR3 protein. Among about 97,000 distinct CDR3 sequences listed, 30% to 45% were seen once. Specimen: naive CD8+ T cells from blood, with Jurkat cell RNA spiked in. Subset specified: FACS-sorted CD8+CD4-CCR7+CD45RA+ naive T cells. The receptor source for this set is a human donor in good health. Some libraries in this study had Jurkat cell RNA spiked in.

This clonotype has a handful of counts. The chain recombines TRBV5-8 with TRBJ1-1; D possibly corresponds to TRBD1 (6 bases). V shed 7 bases and J shed 4 bases, with 17 bases lying between them. The germline gives CDR1 SGHTS, CDR2 YDEGEE. This CDR3 has 14 amino acids. CDR3 nucleotides: TGTGCCAGCCCACCCTTCAGGGGCGGCACTGAAGCTTTCTTT. It codes for CASPPFRGGTEAFF.

This clonotype was seen repeatedly, ten times or more. V is TRBV4-2 and J is TRBJ2-3, with 7 bases identical to TRBD1. Germline CDR1 LGHNA, CDR2 YNFKEQ. V trimming: 4 bases; J trimming: 2 bases; junction bases outside the gene matches: 3. The CDR3 contains 14 residues. Written as DNA, the CDR3 is TGTGCCAGCAGCCGGGGACAGTACACAGATACGCAGTATTTT. It codes for CASSRGQYTDTQYF.

This clonotype has just one count. The J gene is TRBJ1-5, the V gene TRBV14, with a possible D match to TRBD1 (6 bases). CDR3 length equals 14 residues. V lost 6 bases and J 6 bases, leaving 15 bases between the germline ends. Germline V gene data show CDR1 as SGHDN and CDR2 as FVKESK. CDR3 DNA sequence: TGTGCCAGCAGGTCTACAGGGCGCATTCAGCCCCAGCATTTT. Translation: CASRSTGRIQPQHF. Variable domain in full (rest from reference TRBV14 and TRBJ1-5): EAGVTQFPSHSVIEKGQTVTLRCDPISGHDNLYWYRRVMGKEIKFLLHFVKESKQDESGMPNNRFLAERTGGTYSTLKVQPAELEDSGVYFCASRSTGRIQPQHFGDGTRLSIL.

The genes are TRBV27 and TRBJ2-7, with TRBD2 matching 7 bases. The CDR3 spans 12 residues. Per germline, CDR1 MNHEY and CDR2 SMNVEV (reference sequence). The trim removed 7 bases at V and 3 bases at J, leaving 3 bases unmatched. The CDR3 bases are TGTGCCAGCACCGGGGAGGGCTACGAGCAGTACTTC. Translation gives CASTGEGYEQYF.

The V and J genes are TRBV6-5 and TRBJ2-5; TRBD1 agrees at 7 bases. CDR1 and CDR2 (germline): MNHEY, SVGAGI. The J segment lost 4 bases and the V segment lost 6 bases, leaving 8 bases of the junction unmatched. This CDR3 has 14 residues. In nucleotides, the CDR3 is TGTGCCAGCAGCCTACAGGGGATGCCAGAGACCCAGTACTTC. Translated: CASSLQGMPETQYF.

This clonotype was recorded at least ten times. This sequence joins TRBV13 and TRBJ2-5; 7 bases map to TRBD2. Germline CDR1 is PRHDT and CDR2 is FYEKMQ (reference sequence). The V segment lost 5 bases and the J segment 6 bases; nucleotides outside the gene matches: 12. This CDR3 spans 15 amino acids. The CDR3 loop is CASSSGTYSLKTQYF. CDR3 coding DNA: TGTGCCAGCAGCAGCGGGACGTATTCGCTGAAGACCCAGTACTTC.

A few counts support this clonotype. The chain joins TRBV6-2 or TRBV6-3 to TRBJ2-2; 8 bases are shared with TRBD2. Losses at the gene ends were 5 bases for V and 4 bases for J; bases not matched to a gene: 6. Germline V gives CDR1 MNHEY, CDR2 SVGEGT. The length of the CDR3 is 15 residues. CDR3 sequence reads: CASSDFAGGTGELFF. CDR3 in DNA: TGTGCCAGCAGTGACTTCGCGGGAGGCACCGGGGAGCTGTTTTTT.

This clonotype came up a few times. This chain links TRBV28 with TRBJ1-1, with D tentatively TRBD1 (5 bases). CDR1 and CDR2 from the germline V gene are MDHEN and SYDVKM. There are 15 residues in the CDR3. V lost 1 base and J lost 1, with 10 bases in between. The CDR3 protein is CASSLYGGKNTEAFF. CDR3 in DNA: TGTGCCAGCAGTTTATATGGGGGGAAGAACACTGAAGCTTTCTTT.

J is TRBJ1-1 and V is TRBV28; TRBD1 matches at 9 bases. CDR1 and CDR2 from the germline V gene are MDHEN and SYDVKM. The CDR3 is 17 amino acids. V gave up 3 bases and J gave up 3 bases; unmatched junction bases: 11. CDR3 region: CASSFFPSRDRDTEAFF. CDR3 coding DNA: TGTGCCAGCAGTTTTTTCCCCTCCCGGGACAGGGACACTGAAGCTTTCTTT.

As to this clonotype: The junction departs from the called germline gene at one end, perhaps through a read error. The J gene is TRBJ1-4, the V gene TRBV19; D unresolved. The CDR3 is 14 residues long. Looked up from germline, CDR1 is LNHDA and CDR2 is SQIVND (reference sequence). CDR3 loop: CASTVAAGDEKLIF. CDR3 in DNA: TGTGCCAGTACGGTGGCCGCTGGGGATGAAAAACTGATTTTT.

The rearrangement links TRBV10-2 to TRBJ1-1; D possibly corresponds to TRBD1 (6 bases). V was trimmed by 0 bases and J by 8 bases, leaving 13 bases between them. Germline V gives CDR1 WSHSY, CDR2 SAAADI. CDR3 length: 14 amino acids. The CDR3 nucleotides read TGCGCCAGCAGTGAGTCGAAGTGGGGGGGCGAAGCTTTCTTT. Amino acid sequence: CASSESKWGGEAFF.

Worth noting for this clonotype: The CDR3 ends on some other residue instead of the conserved phenylalanine or tryptophan, so this is likely a read error. This chain connects TRBV4-3 to TRBJ1-5, with a possible D match to TRBD1 (6 bases). The ends were cut back, 1 base at V and 1 base at J, with 11 bases in the middle. CDR1 and CDR2 (germline): LGHNA, YSLEER. This CDR3 is built from 16 residues. This chain's CDR3 is CASSQVWGASNQPQHY. The DNA for the CDR3 is TGCGCCAGCAGCCAAGTCTGGGGGGCCAGCAATCAGCCCCAGCATTAT.

This clonotype was found a few times. The chain has TRBV20-1 and TRBJ1-5; the match to TRBD1 covers 9 bases. After removal of 3 bases from V and 3 bases from J, the junction contained 6 bases not matched to a gene. Germline-derived CDR1 and CDR2 are DFQATT and SNEGSKA (reference sequence). The CDR3 is 15 amino acids. CDR3 loop: CSARGQGRINQPQHF. The CDR3 DNA follows: TGCAGTGCTAGGGGACAGGGAAGAATCAATCAGCCCCAGCATTTT.

There are many counts of this clonotype. This sequence joins TRBV7-8 and TRBJ2-1; TRBD1 might be the D (5 bases). There are 11 residues in the CDR3. The V gene's germline CDR1 is SGHVS and CDR2 FQNEAQ. V was trimmed by 2 bases and J by 10 bases, leaving 6 bases between them. The CDR3 coding sequence is TGTGCCAGCAGCTTAAACAGGGAGCAGTTCTTC. Translated, it gives CASSLNREQFF.

Here the CDR3 reads CASSLSFRDEQYF. The DNA of the CDR3 is TGTGCCAGCAGTTTATCGTTCAGGGACGAGCAGTACTTC. The chain couples TRBV28 to TRBJ2-7, with a tentative D call TRBD1 (5 bases). Looked up from germline, CDR1 is MDHEN and CDR2 is SYDVKM. The germline V and J ends were trimmed by 1 base and 5 bases, with 9 bases remaining between them. The CDR3 has 13 residues.

The chain couples TRBV7-9 to TRBJ2-3; the match to TRBD2 covers 8 bases. Germline V gives CDR1 SEHNR, CDR2 FQNEAQ (reference sequence). The ends lost 2 bases at V and 4 bases at J; junction bases unmatched: 5. The CDR3 consists of 15 residues. The CDR3 DNA is TGTGCCAGCAGCTTACCGGGAGGGCCCCCAGATACGCAGTATTTT. Encoded protein: CASSLPGGPPDTQYF. Based on the CDR3 plus reference TRBV7-9 and TRBJ2-3, the full variable domain is DTGVSQNPRHKITKRGQNVTFRCDPISEHNRLYWYRQTLGQGPEFLTYFQNEAQLEKSRLLSDRFSAERPKGSFSTLEIQRTEQGDSAMYLCASSLPGGPPDTQYFGPGTRLTVL.

This chain joins TRBV29-1 and TRBJ1-1; no clear D. Germline V CDR1 and CDR2: SQVTM, ANQGSEA. The V end was cut by 6 bases, the J end by 5 bases, with 10 bases between. The CDR3 totals 11 residues. The CDR3: CSVQVGTEAFF. CDR3 nucleotides: TGCAGCGTCCAGGTGGGGACTGAAGCTTTCTTT.

The chain carries TRBV4-1 and TRBJ2-4; 10 bases are a match to TRBD1. Germline trimming cut 3 bases from V and 7 bases from J; bases unmatched to any gene: 3. The CDR3 is 14 amino acids. Germline assignment: CDR1 MGHRA and CDR2 YSYEKL. As DNA, the CDR3 is TGCGCCAGCAGCCAGACAGGGGGCAAGAACATTCAGTACTTC. This encodes CASSQTGGKNIQYF.

The chain combines TRBV2 with TRBJ2-3, with D unresolved. V lost 10 bases and J 4 bases, leaving 12 bases between the germline ends. This CDR3 comprises 12 residues. Looked up from germline, CDR1 is SNHLY and CDR2 is FYNNEI. This CDR3 is CATRVSADTQYF. The CDR3 nucleotides read TGTGCCACCCGAGTTTCGGCAGATACGCAGTATTTT.

This clonotype was picked up a small number of times. One end of the junction varies from germline; a read error may be responsible. The chain carries TRBV28 and TRBJ1-4; D may be TRBD1 (6 bases). The CDR3 spans 14 residues. The germline V gene encodes CDR1 MDHEN and CDR2 SYDVKM. The CDR3 spells CASRPPGADEKLLF. DNA of the CDR3: TGTGCCAGCAGACCCCCAGGGGCTGATGAAAAACTGTTATTT.

The DNA of the CDR3 is TGTGCCAGCAGCCAAGATCTTTTAGCGGGGAGTGTGGGTGAGCAGTTCTTC. It encodes CASSQDLLAGSVGEQFF. The V and J genes are TRBV4-2 and TRBJ2-1; TRBD2 agrees at 8 bases. V shed 0 bases, J shed 9 bases, and the junction held 13 bases outside the gene matches. Germline loops: CDR1 LGHNA, CDR2 YNFKEQ. This CDR3 contains 17 residues.

V is TRBV2 and J is TRBJ2-7; D possibly corresponds to TRBD2 (5 bases). V was trimmed by 8 bases and J by 2 bases, leaving 13 bases between them. The CDR3 covers 13 residues. Per the germline V gene, CDR1 is SNHLY and CDR2 is FYNNEI. The CDR3 loop reads CASWTPSPYEQYF. The CDR3 region has the DNA TGTGCCAGCTGGACTCCCAGCCCCTACGAGCAGTACTTC.

This clonotype was counted many times. V gene TRBV14 combines with J gene TRBJ2-3; 7 nucleotides match TRBD1. V lost 3 bases, J lost 3 bases, and 6 bases stayed unmatched. The CDR3 length is 15 residues. Germline V lookup: CDR1 SGHDN, CDR2 FVKESK. The CDR3 sequence is CASSHYRGKTDTQYF. For the CDR3, the DNA is TGTGCCAGCAGCCACTACAGGGGTAAAACAGATACGCAGTATTTT.

In its sample, this clonotype was seen a few times. The chain uses TRBV4-3 and TRBJ1-2, with unresolved D. The CDR3 totals 20 residues. The ends were cut back, 0 bases at V and 0 bases at J, with 23 bases in the middle. From germline, CDR1 is LGHNA and CDR2 YSLEER. The CDR3 reads CASSQDVEAVWPLSNYGYTF. The CDR3 region has the DNA TGCGCCAGCAGCCAAGATGTCGAGGCGGTTTGGCCGCTGTCTAACTATGGCTACACCTTC.

This clonotype was seen more than once but under ten times. This chain links TRBV7-9 with TRBJ1-2, with D unresolved. This CDR3 is 13 amino acids long. Trimming left V 4 bases short and J 6 bases short, with 12 bases between. CDR1 is SEHNR and CDR2 is FQNEAQ in the germline V gene (reference sequence). CDR3 region: CASSSPYSDGYTF. DNA for the CDR3: TGTGCCAGCAGCTCCCCTTACAGCGATGGCTACACCTTC.

V and J are TRBV14 and TRBJ1-1; D perhaps matches TRBD1 (6 bases). This CDR3 spans 15 amino acids. V lost 4 bases and J lost 2, with 14 bases in between. From germline, CDR1 is SGHDN and CDR2 FVKESK. As DNA, the CDR3 is TGTGCCAGCAGCCGGGGTCAGGGGAGTAACACTGAAGCTTTCTTT. It encodes CASSRGQGSNTEAFF.

This clonotype was observed a few times. This sequence joins TRBV7-9 and TRBJ1-5, with D uncertain. Trimming pared 3 bases from V and 1 base from J, leaving 7 bases between. The germline CDR1 and CDR2 sequences are SEHNR and FQNEAQ (reference sequence). The CDR3 is 14 amino acids. The CDR3 is CASSFGWSNQPQHF. The CDR3 nucleotides read TGTGCCAGCAGCTTCGGCTGGAGCAATCAGCCCCAGCATTTT.

A few counts support this clonotype. The J gene is TRBJ2-1, the V gene TRBV4-3, with no clear D. The germline V gene encodes CDR1 LGHNA and CDR2 YSLEER. The V gene lost 4 bases and the J gene lost 4 bases, with 8 bases spanning the gap. The CDR3 is made up of 13 amino acids. The CDR3 protein is CASSPTIYNEQFF. The DNA for the CDR3 is TGCGCCAGCAGCCCGACCATTTACAATGAGCAGTTCTTC.

This rearrangement joins TRBV3-1 to TRBJ2-4; D ambiguous. This CDR3 is built from 17 residues. The ends were cut back, 7 bases at V and 0 bases at J, with 19 bases in the middle. The V gene's germline CDR1 is LGHDT and CDR2 YNNKEL (reference sequence). CDR3 residues: CASTPGPWRLAKNIQYF. The CDR3, as DNA: TGTGCCAGCACCCCCGGCCCGTGGCGGCTAGCCAAAAACATTCAGTACTTC.

On this clonotype itself: The CDR3 carries no conserved terminal phenylalanine or tryptophan, so it likely arises from a read error. The chain combines TRBV7-9 with TRBJ2-7; 11 bases align to TRBD2. Per germline, CDR1 SEHNR and CDR2 FQNEAQ (reference sequence). V gave up 3 bases and J gave up 4 bases; unmatched junction bases: 8. This CDR3 comprises 16 residues. DNA for the CDR3: TGTGCCAGCAGCTTGGGTACTAGCGGGAGAGGTTACGAGCAGTACATC. Residues: CASSLGTSGRGYEQYI.

This chain connects TRBV5-5 to TRBJ2-3; D uncertain. V was clipped by 4 bases and J by 3 bases, with 15 bases between them. Germline CDR1 and CDR2: SGHKS and YYEKEE (reference sequence). The CDR3 consists of 15 residues. DNA for the CDR3: TGTGCCAGCAGCCGATGGACGGAAGGGACAGATACGCAGTATTTT. It is translated as CASSRWTEGTDTQYF. Together with reference TRBV5-5 and TRBJ2-3, the CDR3 gives the full variable domain: DAGVTQSPTHLIKTRGQQVTLRCSPISGHKSVSWYQQVLGQGPQFIFQYYEKEERGRGNFPDRFSARQFPNYSSELNVNALLLGDSALYLCASSRWTEGTDTQYFGPGTRLTVL.

The chain links TRBV12-3 or TRBV12-4 to TRBJ2-5; D perhaps matches TRBD2 (6 bases). This CDR3 is built from 15 residues. Trimming removed 7 bases from V and 2 bases from J, with 17 bases in between. The CDR3 reads CASKRTGRPQETQYF. The CDR3 DNA is TGTGCCAGCAAGAGGACGGGGAGGCCACAAGAGACCCAGTACTTC.